A selection of T cell receptor beta chains follows, all from one sample in a study of molecular identifiers for immune sequencing clone quantification. From the PCR reads, TCRdb called clonotypes with MiXCR, one entry per CDR3 protein. Seen here are under 650,000 distinct CDR3 sequences, nearly 20% observed once, and the top ten hold roughly 0.9%. Sequencing was performed on naive CD8+ T cells from blood, with Jurkat cell RNA spiked in. The receptors here all came from a human donor in good health. Some libraries in this study had Jurkat cell RNA spiked in. Each CDR3 is given with its conserved first and last residue. D genes are given only for firm matches. Not every row has a clone size; where given, it reads once, few, many or a size class.

cdr3_aa | cdr3_nt | d_call | v_call | clone_size | j_call
CASSPLGAPSYEQYF | TGTGCCAGCAGCCCTCTGGGGGCCCCATCCTACGAGCAGTACTTC | NA | TRBV28 | NA | TRBJ2-7
CASSLPGRDGVYEQYF | TGTGCCAGCAGTTTGCCCGGGCGGGACGGGGTCTACGAGCAGTACTTC | NA | TRBV28 | many | TRBJ2-7
CSAPDRQDNTDTQYF | TGCAGTGCCCCCGATCGACAGGATAACACAGATACGCAGTATTTT | NA | TRBV20-1 | many | TRBJ2-3
CASSAGGGTDTQYF | TGTGCCAGCAGTGCAGGGGGGGGGACAGATACGCAGTATTTT | NA | TRBV12-3/TRBV12-4 | few | TRBJ2-3
CAWSVGHSYEQYF | TGTGCCTGGAGTGTGGGTCACTCCTACGAGCAGTACTTC | NA | TRBV30 | NA | TRBJ2-7
CASSGWAGAHYNEQFF | TGTGCCAGCAGCGGGTGGGCGGGAGCCCACTACAATGAGCAGTTCTTC | TRBD2 | TRBV9 | many | TRBJ2-1
CASSIGVPRTEAFF | TGTGCCAGCAGTATCGGGGTCCCGAGAACTGAAGCTTTCTTT | NA | TRBV6-2/TRBV6-3 | many | TRBJ1-1
CASSGLADYEQYF | TGTGCCAGCAGCGGACTAGCGGACTACGAGCAGTACTTC | TRBD2 | TRBV9 | many | TRBJ2-7
CASSLGVGQYNEQFF | TGTGCCAGCAGCTTAGGCGTGGGACAGTACAATGAGCAGTTCTTC | TRBD1 | TRBV11-1 | NA | TRBJ2-1
CASSAGNRFYEQFF | TGTGCCAGCAGCGCAGGGAATAGATTCTATGAGCAGTTCTTC | NA | TRBV7-9 | few | TRBJ2-1
CASSPPDRGGEQYF | TGTGCCAGCAGCCCCCCCGACAGGGGGGGCGAGCAGTACTTC | TRBD1 | TRBV7-9 | many | TRBJ2-7
CASSMGTGGHEQYF | TGTGCCAGTAGTATGGGGACAGGGGGACACGAGCAGTACTTC | TRBD1 | TRBV19 | few | TRBJ2-7
CASSLDSKSYNEQFF | TGTGCCAGCAGCTTAGACAGCAAGTCCTACAATGAGCAGTTCTTC | NA | TRBV7-9 | NA | TRBJ2-1
CASSAGTGGDEQYF | TGTGCCAGCAGCGCCGGGACAGGGGGAGACGAGCAGTACTTC | TRBD1 | TRBV9 | NA | TRBJ2-7
CSAETGDYIEKLFF | TGCAGTGCAGAGACAGGGGATTATATTGAAAAACTGTTTTTT | TRBD1 | TRBV20-1 | many | TRBJ1-4
CSARIGGLAGINEQFF | TGCAGTGCAAGGATCGGGGGACTAGCGGGAATCAATGAGCAGTTCTTC | TRBD2 | TRBV20-1 | few | TRBJ2-1
CASTNNVDQETQYF | TGTGCCAGCACCAACAACGTGGATCAAGAGACCCAGTACTTC | NA | TRBV6-2/TRBV6-3 | many | TRBJ2-5
CASSFDPRGAAYEQYF | TGTGCCAGCAGTTTTGATCCCCGCGGGGCAGCCTACGAGCAGTACTTC | NA | TRBV6-2/TRBV6-3 | NA | TRBJ2-7
CASSLGQGVTGAFF | TGCGCCAGCAGCTTGGGACAGGGAGTCACTGGAGCTTTCTTT | TRBD1 | TRBV4-1 | NA | TRBJ1-1
CSARDMTRDYNNQPQHF | TGCAGTGCTAGAGACATGACGAGGGACTATAACAATCAGCCCCAGCATTTT | NA | TRBV20-1 | NA | TRBJ1-5
CASSFSGGQPQHF | TGTGCCAGCAGTTTCTCAGGAGGTCAGCCCCAGCATTTT | NA | TRBV27 | few | TRBJ1-5
CASSPSTHYEQYF | TGTGCCAGCAGTCCGTCAACCCACTACGAGCAGTACTTC | NA | TRBV7-9 | many | TRBJ2-7
CASSVEGRGQADTQYF | TGTGCCAGCAGCGTAGAGGGTAGGGGGCAGGCAGATACGCAGTATTTT | TRBD1 | TRBV9 | few | TRBJ2-3
CASSVGGGVRGYTF | TGTGCCAGCAGCGTTGGAGGGGGCGTACGGGGCTACACCTTC | TRBD1 | TRBV9 | NA | TRBJ1-2
CASSMGYSIPQPQHF | TGTGCCAGTAGTATGGGATACAGTATCCCTCAGCCCCAGCATTTT | NA | TRBV19 | NA | TRBJ1-5
CASSQVGVTGYYGYTF | TGCGCCAGCAGCCAAGTAGGGGTAACAGGTTACTATGGCTACACCTTC | NA | TRBV4-1 | many | TRBJ1-2
CASSWGTGAYEQYF | TGTGCCAGCAGCTGGGGGACAGGGGCCTACGAGCAGTACTTC | TRBD1 | TRBV5-4 | many | TRBJ2-7
CASSQDLLAQRNEQFF | TGCGCCAGCAGCCAAGATTTACTAGCACAGCGAAATGAGCAGTTCTTC | NA | TRBV4-3 | NA | TRBJ2-1
CASSSGDRVQGTQYF | TGTGCCAGCAGCTCGGGGGACAGAGTACAAGGGACCCAGTACTTC | NA | TRBV7-2 | NA | TRBJ2-5
CASSPVGRMNTEAFF | TGTGCCAGCAGCCCCGTGGGGAGGATGAACACTGAAGCTTTCTTT | NA | TRBV5-8 | many | TRBJ1-1
CASSPTTPSERGAYDEQFF | TGTGCCAGCAGCCCCACCACCCCTTCGGAGCGGGGGGCATACGATGAGCAGTTCTTC | TRBD2 | TRBV7-8 | NA | TRBJ2-1
CASSPRDRGLAGPGFF | TGTGCCAGCAGCCCACGGGACAGGGGACTAGCGGGGCCTGGGTTCTTC | TRBD2 | TRBV5-6 | NA | TRBJ2-1
CARELAGLQETQYF | TGTGCCAGGGAGCTGGCGGGGCTACAAGAGACCCAGTACTTC | NA | TRBV2 | many | TRBJ2-5
CASSQDILSGEQYF | TGCGCCAGCAGCCAAGATATACTTTCGGGCGAGCAGTACTTC | NA | TRBV4-3 | many | TRBJ2-7
CASSSSSRSYASGYTF | TGTGCCAGTAGTTCCTCTAGCAGGTCATACGCCTCTGGCTACACCTTC | NA | TRBV19 | NA | TRBJ1-2
CASGNWPHLYGYTF | TGTGCCAGCGGCAATTGGCCCCACCTCTATGGCTACACCTTC | NA | TRBV6-1 | few | TRBJ1-2
CASSFSGRVATYKQYF | TGTGCCAGCAGTTTTTCAGGGAGAGTAGCTACCTACAAGCAGTACTTC | NA | TRBV12-3/TRBV12-4 | NA | TRBJ2-7
CASRERVGTGGVGTEAFF | TGTGCCAGCAGGGAAAGAGTTGGGACAGGGGGAGTCGGCACTGAAGCTTTCTTT | TRBD1 | TRBV7-9 | many | TRBJ1-1
CSVEGWENYGYTF | TGCAGCGTTGAGGGGTGGGAAAACTATGGCTACACCTTC | NA | TRBV29-1 | few | TRBJ1-2
CASIPTVNYGYTF | TGTGCCAGCATACCAACAGTTAACTATGGCTACACCTTC | NA | TRBV2 | many | TRBJ1-2
CASSQTSGGFNEQYF | TGTGCCAGCAGCCAGACTAGCGGGGGGTTCAACGAGCAGTACTTC | TRBD2 | TRBV14 | many | TRBJ2-7
CASSEGAGSNNEQFF | TGTGCCAGCAGTGAAGGTGCAGGGTCGAACAATGAGCAGTTCTTC | NA | TRBV2 | many | TRBJ2-1